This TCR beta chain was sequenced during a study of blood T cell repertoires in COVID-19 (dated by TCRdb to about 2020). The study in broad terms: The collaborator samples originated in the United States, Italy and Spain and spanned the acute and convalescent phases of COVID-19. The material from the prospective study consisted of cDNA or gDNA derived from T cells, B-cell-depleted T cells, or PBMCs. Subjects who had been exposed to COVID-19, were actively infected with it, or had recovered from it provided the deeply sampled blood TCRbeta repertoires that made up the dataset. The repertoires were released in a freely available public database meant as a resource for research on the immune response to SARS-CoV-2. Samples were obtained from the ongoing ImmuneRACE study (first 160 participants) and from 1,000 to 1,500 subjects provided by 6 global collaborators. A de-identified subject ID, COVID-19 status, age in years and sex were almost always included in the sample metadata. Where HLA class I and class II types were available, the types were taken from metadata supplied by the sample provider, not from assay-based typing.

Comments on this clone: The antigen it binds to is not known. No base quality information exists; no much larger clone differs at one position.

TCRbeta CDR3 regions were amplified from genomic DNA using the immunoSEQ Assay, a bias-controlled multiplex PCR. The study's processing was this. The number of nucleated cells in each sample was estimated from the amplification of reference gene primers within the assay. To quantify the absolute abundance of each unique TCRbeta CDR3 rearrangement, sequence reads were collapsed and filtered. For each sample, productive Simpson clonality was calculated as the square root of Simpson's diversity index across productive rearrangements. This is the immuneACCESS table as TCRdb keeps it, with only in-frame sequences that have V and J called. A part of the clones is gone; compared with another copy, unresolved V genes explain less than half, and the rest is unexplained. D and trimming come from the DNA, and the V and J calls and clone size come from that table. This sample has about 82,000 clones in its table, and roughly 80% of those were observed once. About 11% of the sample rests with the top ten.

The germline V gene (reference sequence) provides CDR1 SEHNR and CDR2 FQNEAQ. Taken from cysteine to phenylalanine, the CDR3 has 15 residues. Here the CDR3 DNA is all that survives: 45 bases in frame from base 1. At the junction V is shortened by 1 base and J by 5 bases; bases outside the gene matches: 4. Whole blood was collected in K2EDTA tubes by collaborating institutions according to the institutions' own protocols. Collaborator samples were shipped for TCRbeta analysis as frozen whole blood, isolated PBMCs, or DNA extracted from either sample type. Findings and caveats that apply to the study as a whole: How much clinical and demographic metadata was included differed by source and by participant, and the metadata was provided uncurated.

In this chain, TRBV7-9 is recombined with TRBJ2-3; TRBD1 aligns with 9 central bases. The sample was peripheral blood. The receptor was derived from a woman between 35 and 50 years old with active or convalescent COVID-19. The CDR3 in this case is CASSLGGQGGDTQYF. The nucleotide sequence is TGTGCCAGCAGCTTAGGGGGACAGGGAGGAGATACGCAGTATTTT.